Listed below are T cell receptor beta chains from one sample, sequenced in a study of T-cell memory formation after mild COVID-19. TCRdb ran MiXCR on the 5' RACE reads and lists one entry per CDR3 protein. The data contain approximately 300,000 distinct CDR3 sequences, roughly 19% of them singletons. The sample was PBMCs or a T cell subset sorted from them (not recorded which). Receptors originate from a man younger than 30 who had mild COVID-19 (a few samples of this study predate the infection). Cell type and time point are not known. The CDR3 runs from the conserved cysteine through the conserved F or W. D genes are given only for firm matches. Size values are once, few and many counts, or a class for expanded clones, and some rows have none.

abundance	d_gene	j_gene	v_gene	CDR3aa	CDR3nt
NA	TRBD1	TRBJ1-5	TRBV12-3/TRBV12-4	CASRRGQGDQPQHF	TGTGCCAGCAGACGGGGACAGGGTGATCAGCCCCAGCATTTT
NA	NA	TRBJ1-5	TRBV4-1	CASSQDYNANRGNQPQHF	TGCGCCAGCAGCCAAGATTATAATGCGAACAGGGGCAATCAGCCCCAGCATTTT
few	TRBD2	TRBJ2-5	TRBV20-1	CSAVGLAVETQYF	TGCAGTGCTGTGGGACTAGCGGTGGAGACCCAGTACTTC
NA	TRBD2	TRBJ2-3	TRBV7-3	CASSKGTSGITDTQYF	TGTGCCAGCAGCAAAGGGACTAGCGGGATCACAGATACGCAGTATTTT
NA	NA	TRBJ2-3	TRBV7-2	CASSFARGSRDTQYF	TGTGCCAGCAGCTTTGCTCGCGGTTCACGAGATACGCAGTATTTT
NA	NA	TRBJ1-2	TRBV4-3	CASSQELPRWTSFGYTF	TGCGCCAGCAGCCAAGAGCTCCCCCGGTGGACAAGCTTTGGCTACACCTTC
few	TRBD1	TRBJ2-7	TRBV5-1	CASRQRTGEDYEQYF	TGCGCCAGCAGACAACGGACAGGGGAGGACTACGAGCAGTACTTC
few	TRBD1	TRBJ2-5	TRBV7-3	CASSSPGTGFETQYF	TGTGCCAGCAGCTCCCCCGGGACAGGGTTCGAGACCCAGTACTTC
NA	TRBD2	TRBJ2-1	TRBV7-9	CASSLRGVLYNEQFF	TGTGCCAGCAGCCTACGGGGGGTTCTTTACAATGAGCAGTTCTTC
NA	NA	TRBJ2-1	TRBV5-1	CASSPEGGNEQFF	TGCGCCAGCAGCCCCGAGGGGGGGAATGAGCAGTTCTTC
NA	TRBD1	TRBJ2-4	TRBV6-1	CASTGQGAIGVAKNIQYF	TGTGCCAGCACCGGACAGGGAGCCATCGGGGTAGCCAAAAACATTCAGTACTTC
NA	NA	TRBJ1-1	TRBV12-3/TRBV12-4	CASSGPGATEAFF	TGTGCCAGCAGCGGTCCAGGGGCTACTGAAGCTTTCTTT
NA	TRBD1	TRBJ1-5	TRBV20-1	CSTRTGVNQPQHF	TGCAGTACTAGGACAGGGGTCAATCAGCCCCAGCATTTT